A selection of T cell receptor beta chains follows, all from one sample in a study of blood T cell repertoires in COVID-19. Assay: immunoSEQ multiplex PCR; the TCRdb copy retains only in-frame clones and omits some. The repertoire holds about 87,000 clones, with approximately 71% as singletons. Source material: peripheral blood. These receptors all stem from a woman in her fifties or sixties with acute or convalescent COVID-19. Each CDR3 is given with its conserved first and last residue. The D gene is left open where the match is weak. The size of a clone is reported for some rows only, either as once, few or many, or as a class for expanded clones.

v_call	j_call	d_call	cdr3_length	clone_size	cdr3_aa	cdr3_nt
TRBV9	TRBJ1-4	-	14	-	CASSPRGGNEKLFF	TGTGCCAGCAGCCCCCGGGGGGGCAATGAAAAACTGTTTTTT
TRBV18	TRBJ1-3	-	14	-	CASSSAGSGNTIYF	TGTGCCAGCTCGTCGGCAGGATCTGGAAACACCATATATTTT
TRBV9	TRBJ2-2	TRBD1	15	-	CASSVQGANTGELFF	TGTGCCAGCAGCGTACAGGGGGCGAACACCGGGGAGCTGTTTTTT
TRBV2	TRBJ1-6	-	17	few	CASIKGLASSYNSPLHF	TGTGCCAGCATTAAGGGACTGGCGAGCTCCTATAATTCACCCCTCCACTTT
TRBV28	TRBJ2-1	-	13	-	CASSLRALREQFF	TGTGCCAGCAGTCTCAGGGCGCTAAGAGAGCAGTTCTTC
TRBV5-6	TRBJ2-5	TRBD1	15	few	CASSGTGTGQETQYF	TGTGCCAGCAGCGGAACCGGGACAGGTCAAGAGACCCAGTACTTC
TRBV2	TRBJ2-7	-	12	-	CAMGGRTAEQYF	TGTGCCATGGGGGGGCGCACCGCCGAGCAGTACTTC
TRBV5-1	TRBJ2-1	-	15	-	CASSLARMTYNEQFF	TGCGCCAGCAGCTTGGCCAGGATGACCTACAATGAGCAGTTCTTC
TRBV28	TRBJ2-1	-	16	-	CASSRGGQITYNEQFF	TGTGCCAGCAGTAGAGGGGGACAAATAACTTACAATGAGCAGTTCTTC
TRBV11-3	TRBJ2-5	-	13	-	CASSFRPGETQYF	TGTGCCAGCAGCTTCCGACCGGGGGAGACCCAGTACTTC
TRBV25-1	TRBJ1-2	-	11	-	CASGTVFGYTF	TGTGCCAGCGGAACAGTTTTTGGCTACACCTTC
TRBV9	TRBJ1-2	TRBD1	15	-	CASSVAGQANYGYTF	TGTGCCAGCAGCGTAGCTGGACAGGCTAACTATGGCTACACCTTC
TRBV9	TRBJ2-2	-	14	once	CASSVATGSGELFF	TGTGCCAGCAGCGTAGCCACAGGGTCCGGGGAGCTGTTTTTT
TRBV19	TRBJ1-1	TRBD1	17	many	CASSRGDRGRGNTEAFF	TGTGCCAGTAGTAGGGGGGACAGGGGGCGAGGGAACACTGAAGCTTTCTTT
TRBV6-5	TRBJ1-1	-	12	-	CASDRLNTEAFF	TGTGCCAGCGACAGGCTGAACACTGAAGCTTTCTTT
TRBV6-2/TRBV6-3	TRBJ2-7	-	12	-	CASSGQSYEQYF	TGTGCCAGCAGCGGGCAATCCTACGAGCAGTACTTC
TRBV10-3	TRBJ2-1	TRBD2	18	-	CAISSVAGGLSSYNEQFF	TGTGCCATCAGTTCCGTGGCGGGGGGACTGAGCTCCTACAATGAGCAGTTCTTC
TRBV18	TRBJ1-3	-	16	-	CASSTGDGNSGNTIYF	TGTGCCAGCTCTACGGGGGACGGAAACTCTGGAAACACCATATATTTT
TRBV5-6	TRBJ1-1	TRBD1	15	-	CASSLETGGDTEAFF	TGTGCCAGCAGCTTGGAGACAGGGGGAGACACTGAAGCTTTCTTT
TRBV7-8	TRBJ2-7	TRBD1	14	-	CASSLVDRADEQYF	TGTGCCAGCAGCTTAGTTGACAGGGCGGACGAGCAGTACTTC
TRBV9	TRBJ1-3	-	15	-	CASSVDGSVGDTIYF	TGTGCCAGCAGCGTAGACGGGAGCGTCGGGGACACCATATATTTT
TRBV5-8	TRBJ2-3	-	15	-	CASSWAGQSTDTQYF	TGTGCCAGCAGCTGGGCGGGACAGTCCACAGATACGCAGTATTTT
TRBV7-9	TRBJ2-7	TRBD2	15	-	CASSSGGSRVYEQYF	TGTGCCAGCAGCTCCGGGGGGTCAAGAGTTTACGAGCAGTACTTC
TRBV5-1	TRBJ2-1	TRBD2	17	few	CASSWGTSGGSAEEQFF	TGCGCCAGCAGCTGGGGGACTAGCGGGGGATCTGCCGAGGAGCAGTTCTTC
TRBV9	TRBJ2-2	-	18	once	CASSVDISFGWDTGELFF	TGTGCCAGCAGCGTAGACATCAGTTTCGGGTGGGACACCGGGGAGCTGTTTTTT
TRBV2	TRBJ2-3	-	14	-	CASSLRQFTDTQYF	TGTGCCAGCAGCCTCAGACAGTTCACAGATACGCAGTATTTT
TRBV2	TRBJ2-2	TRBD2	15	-	CASSSEGLATGELFF	TGTGCCAGCAGTTCCGAGGGACTAGCCACCGGGGAGCTGTTTTTT
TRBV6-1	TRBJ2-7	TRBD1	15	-	CASSSGQGFSYEQYF	TGTGCCAGCAGCTCCGGACAGGGGTTCTCCTACGAGCAGTACTTC
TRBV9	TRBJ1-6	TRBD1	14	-	CASSVGTGDSPLHF	TGTGCCAGCAGCGTAGGGACAGGGGATTCACCCCTCCACTTT
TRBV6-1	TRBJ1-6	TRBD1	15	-	CASSEVQGGNSPLHF	TGTGCCAGCAGTGAAGTACAGGGGGGTAATTCACCCCTCCACTTT
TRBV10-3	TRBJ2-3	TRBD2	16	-	CAISDPQRGGADTQYF	TGTGCCATCAGTGACCCGCAGCGGGGAGGGGCAGATACGCAGTATTTT
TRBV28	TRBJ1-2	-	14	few	CASSPPWGVQGYTF	TGTGCCAGCAGTCCCCCCTGGGGGGTGCAAGGCTACACCTTC